What follows are 30 T cell receptor beta chains derived from one specimen sequenced in a study of identical twins. TCRdb called the 5' RACE reads again in MiXCR, with one record for every CDR3 protein. The table records approximately 590,000 distinct CDR3 sequences, approximately 10% of them present only once. These same records also appear under a second study, on yellow fever vaccine responses in identical twins.

The sample was PBMCs. These TCRs come from a woman under 30 in good health.

The genes are TRBV7-3 and TRBJ2-3; possibly TRBD2 for D (6 bases). V lost 5 bases and J 0 bases, leaving 15 bases between the germline ends. The length of the CDR3 is 16 residues. Germline V gene lookup returns CDR1 SGHTA and CDR2 FQGTGA. CDR3: CASSLGLLLSTDTQYF. CDR3 DNA: TGTGCCAGCAGCCTGGGACTCCTTCTTAGCACAGATACGCAGTATTTT.

This clonotype was picked up many times. The chain couples TRBV25-1 to TRBJ1-3; D remains unclear. V lost 4 bases and J lost 4, with 8 bases in between. The CDR3 sequence is 13 residues long. Per the germline V gene, CDR1 is MGHDK and CDR2 is SYGVNS. CDR3 nucleotide sequence: TGTGCCAGCAGTGTTACTCTGGGAAACACCATATATTTT. It codes for CASSVTLGNTIYF. The whole variable domain, remainder taken from reference TRBV25-1 and TRBJ1-3, is EADIYQTPRYLVIGTGKKITLECSQTMGHDKMYWYQQDPGMELHLIHYSYGVNSTEKGDLSSESTVSRIRTEHFPLTLESARPSHTSQYLCASSVTLGNTIYFGEGSWLTVV.

At least ten counts were recorded for this clonotype. The chain carries TRBV5-1 and TRBJ2-7; D perhaps matches TRBD1 (6 bases). The CDR3 has 16 residues. The germline V gene has CDR1 SGHRS and CDR2 YFSETQ. V lost 0 bases, J lost 0 bases, and 13 bases lay in between. Here the CDR3 DNA reads TGCGCCAGCAGCTTGGACCCGGACAGAATCTCCTACGAGCAGTACTTC. Amino acid sequence: CASSLDPDRISYEQYF.

The table lists this clonotype with a few counts. This chain joins TRBV15 and TRBJ2-1, with a possible D match to TRBD1 (5 bases). Germline CDR1 reads LNHNV; CDR2 reads YYDKDF (reference sequence). The CDR3 spans 17 residues. The V gene lost 0 bases and the J gene lost 8 bases, with 20 bases spanning the gap. The CDR3 sequence: CATSRENRGRVDDEQFF. CDR3 sequence (DNA): TGTGCCACCAGCAGAGAGAATAGGGGCAGGGTTGACGATGAGCAGTTCTTC.

The chain employs TRBV14 and TRBJ1-1; D remains unclear. Germline values: CDR1 SGHDN, CDR2 FVKESK. With 4 bases removed from V and 0 bases from J, the gap between germline ends came to 12 bases. The CDR3 is 15 amino acids. The CDR3, as DNA: TGTGCCAGCAGCCGGTCTAACAAGTTGAACACTGAAGCTTTCTTT. Encoded protein: CASSRSNKLNTEAFF.

This clonotype showed up many times. The gene calls are TRBV11-3 and TRBJ1-1; D unclear. Germline CDR1 SGHNT, CDR2 YENEEA. The CDR3 length is 13 residues. V lost 1 base and J 11 bases, leaving 14 bases between the germline ends. CDR3 coding DNA: TGTGCCAGCAGCTTAGTTCGAGGTTCTGGGGCTTTCTTT. It is translated as CASSLVRGSGAFF.

This rearrangement joins TRBV19 to TRBJ2-5; D is undetermined. The CDR3 contains 15 residues. CDR1 is LNHDA and CDR2 is SQIVND in the germline V gene (reference sequence). With 3 bases removed from V and 1 base from J, the gap between germline ends came to 12 bases. This CDR3 reads CASSMVQATQETQYF. The CDR3, as DNA: TGTGCCAGTAGTATGGTTCAAGCCACCCAAGAGACCCAGTACTTC.

This clonotype was picked up many times. The V and J genes are TRBV4-3 and TRBJ2-3; D is uncertain. Trimming left V 0 bases short and J 3 bases short, with 13 bases between. CDR1 is LGHNA, CDR2 YSLEER, per germline. The CDR3 spans 16 residues. DNA for the CDR3: TGCGCCAGCAGCCAAGATCAAAGCCCCCATACAGATACGCAGTATTTT. It translates to CASSQDQSPHTDTQYF.

This clonotype was counted only a few times. The gene calls are TRBV15 and TRBJ2-5; D not certain. This CDR3 has 14 residues. The germline gives CDR1 LNHNV, CDR2 YYDKDF (reference sequence). Between the trimmed V and J ends, which lost 5 bases and 3 bases, there was a span of 13 bases. This CDR3 reads CATSPQMYKETQYF. For the CDR3, the DNA is TGTGCCACCAGCCCCCAAATGTACAAAGAGACCCAGTACTTC.

The J gene is TRBJ2-7, the V gene TRBV7-2, with D unclear. The CDR3 consists of 14 residues. Germline V gene lookup returns CDR1 SGHTA and CDR2 FQGNSA. Trimming took off 1 base at V and 0 bases at J, with 7 bases between the two ends. CDR3 residues: CASSLVHPSYEQYF. The CDR3 bases are TGTGCCAGCAGCTTAGTGCACCCCTCCTACGAGCAGTACTTC.

This clonotype appeared many times. The J gene is TRBJ1-5, the V gene TRBV28, with 9 bases matching TRBD1. J lost 7 bases, V lost 7 bases, and 14 bases had no gene match. Germline V lookup: CDR1 MDHEN, CDR2 SYDVKM. The CDR3 length is 16 residues. CDR3 residues: CASTVPYRGPGQPQHF. CDR3 DNA sequence: TGTGCCAGCACCGTACCATACAGGGGGCCGGGGCAGCCCCAGCATTTT.

This clonotype has ten or more counts. The chain recombines TRBV7-9 with TRBJ2-3; D is possibly TRBD1 (6 bases). Germline lookup yields CDR1 SEHNR and CDR2 FQNEAQ (reference sequence). The ends were cut back, 6 bases at V and 2 bases at J, with 18 bases in the middle. The CDR3 loop spans 16 amino acids. The chain's CDR3 is CASSSSLRGNTDTQYF. CDR3 nucleotides: TGTGCCAGCAGTTCCTCTTTGAGGGGGAACACAGATACGCAGTATTTT.

This clonotype turned up a few times. The chain is built from TRBV7-8 and TRBJ2-7; a weak D match, TRBD2 (6 bases). The CDR3 extends over 16 amino acids. V was shortened by 0 bases and J by 7 bases, with 19 bases between the two germline ends. Germline values: CDR1 SGHVS, CDR2 FQNEAQ. CDR3 sequence reads: CASSLARRGRGVEQYF. DNA of the CDR3: TGTGCCAGCAGCTTAGCGCGTCGGGGGAGAGGAGTTGAGCAGTACTTC.

This clonotype has more than one count but fewer than ten. This rearrangement joins TRBV7-9 to TRBJ2-3, with a tentative D call TRBD1 (6 bases). This CDR3 is built from 16 residues. Per the germline V gene, CDR1 is SEHNR and CDR2 is FQNEAQ (reference sequence). Between the trimmed V and J ends, which lost 7 bases and 0 bases, there was a span of 17 bases. The CDR3, as DNA: TGTGCCAGCATCACCACCGGGACAACTAGCACAGATACGCAGTATTTT. Translating gives CASITTGTTSTDTQYF.

The chain links TRBV2 to TRBJ2-3; TRBD1 aligns across 9 bases. CDR3 length equals 18 residues. Losses at the gene ends were 8 bases for V and 3 bases for J; bases not matched to a gene: 18. In germline, CDR1 is SNHLY, CDR2 FYNNEI. As DNA, the CDR3 is TGTGCCAGCTGTCCGGCGGGACAGGGACTCACTAGGACAGATACGCAGTATTTT. The encoded protein is CASCPAGQGLTRTDTQYF.

This chain uses TRBV5-1 with TRBJ1-5, with D perhaps TRBD1 (6 bases). Germline V CDR1 and CDR2: SGHRS, YFSETQ. This CDR3 has 15 amino acids. V was shortened by 7 bases and J by 0 bases, with 14 bases between the two germline ends. CDR3 protein: CASYKTGYSNQPQHF. The CDR3 region has the DNA TGCGCCAGCTATAAAACAGGGTATAGCAATCAGCCCCAGCATTTT.

This clonotype was seen at least ten times. The chain is built from TRBV3-1 and TRBJ2-1; the D gene is possibly TRBD1 (5 bases). There are 13 residues in the CDR3. From germline, CDR1 is LGHDT and CDR2 YNNKEL (reference sequence). The V gene lost 1 base and the J gene lost 7 bases, with 8 bases spanning the gap. Here the CDR3 DNA reads TGTGCCAGCAGCCAAGCTAAGGGGAATGAGCAGTTCTTC. This codes for CASSQAKGNEQFF.

This clonotype was picked up a small number of times. The chain carries TRBV3-1 and TRBJ1-4, with 11 nucleotides matching TRBD1. Germline CDR1 reads LGHDT; CDR2 reads YNNKEL (reference sequence). The CDR3 is 15 amino acids. V shed 8 bases, J shed 2 bases, and the junction held 4 bases outside the gene matches. The DNA for the CDR3 is TGTGCCAGCGGACAGGGGGCGGCCACTAATGAAAAACTGTTTTTT. It codes for CASGQGAATNEKLFF.

Details on this clonotype: A much larger clone is a single base away; this may be a read error. The V and J genes are TRBV12-3 or TRBV12-4 and TRBJ2-5; a weak D match, TRBD1 (6 bases). The CDR3 extends over 13 amino acids. Trimming took off 10 bases at V and 3 bases at J, with 15 bases between the two ends. The CDR3 nucleotides are TGTGCCACCACCCCGGACAGCAAAGAGACCCAGTACTTC. This sequence encodes CATTPDSKETQYF.

This clonotype occurred a few times. The genes are TRBV29-1 and TRBJ1-2; the match to TRBD1 covers 9 bases. V lost 3 bases to trimming and J lost 8 bases; unmatched junction nucleotides: 7. The CDR3 extends over 13 amino acids. Germline-derived CDR1 and CDR2 are SQVTM and ANQGSEA. In nucleotides, the CDR3 is TGCAGCGTTGAGGGACAGGGAGTAAGGGGCTACACCTTC. It specifies CSVEGQGVRGYTF.

Many counts were recorded for this clonotype. The chain couples TRBV5-1 to TRBJ1-1, with 8 bases lining up with TRBD1. Germline CDR1 and CDR2: SGHRS and YFSETQ. The CDR3 runs to 13 residues. Unmatched junction bases numbered 3, after V lost 4 bases and J lost 4 bases. CDR3 residues: CASSKDRGTEAFF. The CDR3, as DNA: TGCGCCAGCAGCAAAGACAGGGGCACTGAAGCTTTCTTT.

In this sample, this clonotype turned up many times. The chain joins TRBV20-1 to TRBJ2-1; 7 bases are a match to TRBD1. V trimming: 6 bases; J trimming: 1 base; junction bases outside the gene matches: 6. There are 14 residues in the CDR3. Germline values: CDR1 DFQATT, CDR2 SNEGSKA (reference sequence). The CDR3 DNA is TGCAGTGCCCGCGACAGGGTTTCCTACAATGAGCAGTTCTTC. It specifies CSARDRVSYNEQFF.

This clonotype appeared once. The rearrangement uses TRBV11-2 and TRBJ2-7; 10 positions match TRBD2. CDR1 and CDR2 from the germline V gene are SGHAT and FQNNGV. V lost 6 bases and J lost 4; bases outside the gene matches: 9. The CDR3 spans 15 residues. DNA for the CDR3: TGTGCCAGCAGTCCCGGGACTAGCGCTTTGTACGAGCAGTACTTC. Translating it yields CASSPGTSALYEQYF.

This CDR3 is CASSLDVGLGETQYF. CDR3 nucleotides: TGCGCCAGCAGCTTGGACGTCGGACTAGGGGAGACCCAGTACTTC. The chain has TRBV5-1 and TRBJ2-5; 7 bases are shared with TRBD2. This CDR3 is built from 15 residues. The V and J ends lost 0 bases and 5 bases, in that order; junction bases with no gene match: 7. CDR1 is SGHRS, CDR2 YFSETQ, per germline.

This clonotype was counted a few times. The chain recombines TRBV11-2 with TRBJ2-1, with D possibly matching TRBD2 (6 bases). Germline lookup yields CDR1 SGHAT and CDR2 FQNNGV. V gave up 10 bases and J gave up 1 base, with 14 bases separating them. The CDR3 consists of 14 residues. The CDR3 here is CATRETDSYNEQFF. The CDR3 coding sequence is TGTGCCACCCGGGAGACAGATTCCTACAATGAGCAGTTCTTC.

The sample holds a few counts of this clonotype. The chain carries TRBV19 and TRBJ2-3; 10 bases map to TRBD2. CDR1 is LNHDA and CDR2 is SQIVND in the germline V gene (reference sequence). This CDR3 comprises 18 residues. V lost 3 bases to trimming and J lost 0 bases; unmatched junction nucleotides: 9. Here the CDR3 reads CASSMEREGPRSTDTQYF. CDR3 in DNA: TGTGCCAGTAGTATGGAGCGGGAGGGCCCTCGAAGCACAGATACGCAGTATTTT. The variable domain in full, completed from reference TRBV19 and TRBJ2-3, reads DGGITQSPKYLFRKEGQNVTLSCEQNLNHDAMYWYRQDPGQGLRLIYYSQIVNDFQKGDIAEGYSVSREKKESFPLTVTSAQKNPTAFYLCASSMEREGPRSTDTQYFGPGTRLTVL.

This clonotype showed up just a few times. This chain connects TRBV29-1 to TRBJ2-5, with 8 bases matching TRBD2. CDR3 length: 15 amino acids. J gave up 5 bases and V 6 bases, and 14 bases lay outside the gene matches. Germline lookup yields CDR1 SQVTM and CDR2 ANQGSEA. The CDR3 DNA is TGCAGCGTCTTACTAGCGGAAGCATTCCAGGAGACCCAGTACTTC. As protein: CSVLLAEAFQETQYF.

This clonotype came up a few times. This chain joins TRBV5-6 and TRBJ2-1; 7 nucleotides line up with TRBD1. CDR3 size: 15 residues. CDR1 is SGHDT and CDR2 is YYEEEE in the germline V gene. J gave up 8 bases and V 2 bases, and 10 bases lay outside the gene matches. CDR3 sequence reads: CASSLGQVPRDEQFF. For the CDR3, the DNA is TGTGCCAGCAGCTTAGGACAGGTCCCTAGGGATGAGCAGTTCTTC.

The chain has TRBV4-3 and TRBJ2-3, with a weak D call TRBD2 (6 bases). The CDR3 covers 16 residues. Germline values: CDR1 LGHNA, CDR2 YSLEER. The V and J ends lost 3 bases and 2 bases respectively, with 15 bases between them. Written as DNA, the CDR3 is TGCGCCAGCAGCCATTCTTGGAGGACTACCACAGATACGCAGTATTTT. It encodes CASSHSWRTTTDTQYF.

The chain recombines TRBV3-1 with TRBJ1-4; 7 nucleotides line up with TRBD1. With V trimmed by 4 bases and J by 6 bases, 5 bases remained unmatched. CDR1 LGHDT and CDR2 YNNKEL come from the germline V gene (reference sequence). The CDR3 consists of 14 residues. The CDR3 spells CASSLRTGDEKLFF. The DNA for the CDR3 is TGTGCCAGCAGCCTCCGGACAGGAGATGAAAAACTGTTTTTT.